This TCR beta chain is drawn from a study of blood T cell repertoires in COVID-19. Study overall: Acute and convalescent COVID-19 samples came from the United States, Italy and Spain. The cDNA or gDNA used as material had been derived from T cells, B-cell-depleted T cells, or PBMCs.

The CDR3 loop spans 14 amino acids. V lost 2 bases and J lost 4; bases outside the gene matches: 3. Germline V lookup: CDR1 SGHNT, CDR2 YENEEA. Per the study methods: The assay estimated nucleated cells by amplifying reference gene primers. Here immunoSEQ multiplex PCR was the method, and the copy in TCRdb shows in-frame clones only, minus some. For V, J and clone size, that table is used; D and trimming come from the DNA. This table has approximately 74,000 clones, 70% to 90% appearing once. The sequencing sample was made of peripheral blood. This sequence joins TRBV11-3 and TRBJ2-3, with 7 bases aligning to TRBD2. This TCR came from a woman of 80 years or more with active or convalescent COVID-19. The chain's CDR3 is CASSLSSGADTQYF. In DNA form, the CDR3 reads TGTGCCAGCAGCTTATCGAGCGGGGCAGATACGCAGTATTTT.